Below, 12 T cell receptor beta chains from the same sample are listed, as sequenced in a study of blood T cell repertoires in COVID-19. Profiled with immunoSEQ multiplex PCR; TCRdb holds only in-frame clones, not every one. The sample lists 250,000 to 350,000 clones, 75% to 90% occurring once. The sample taken for sequencing was peripheral blood. The receptor source for this set is a woman in her fifties or sixties with acute or convalescent COVID-19.

This sequence joins TRBV9 and TRBJ1-1; D is possibly TRBD1 (5 bases). The CDR3 is 14 amino acids. The germline CDR1 and CDR2 sequences are SGDLS and YYNGEE. Trimming removed 4 bases from V and 5 bases from J, with 15 bases in between. Here the CDR3 DNA reads TGTGCCAGCAGCCTAAATGATGGGGCGACTGAAGCTTTCTTT. Translation: CASSLNDGATEAFF.

This clone has only one observation. The CDR3 loop is CASSIGGSPLHF. DNA for the CDR3: TGTGCCAGTAGTATTGGAGGGTCACCCCTCCACTTT. V and J are TRBV19 and TRBJ1-6; D is ambiguous. The V and J ends lost 3 bases and 10 bases respectively, with 7 bases between them. CDR3 length equals 12 residues. CDR1 and CDR2 (germline): LNHDA, SQIVND (reference sequence).

The chain uses TRBV7-2 and TRBJ2-1, with 10 bases aligning to TRBD2. The CDR3 spans 16 residues. V gave up 8 bases and J gave up 1 base; unmatched junction bases: 8. Germline V gene sequence: CDR1 SGHTA, CDR2 FQGNSA. The CDR3 nucleotides read TGTGCCAGCCAAGACAGCGGGAGGGTATCCTACAATGAGCAGTTCTTC. This encodes CASQDSGRVSYNEQFF.

V and J are TRBV30 and TRBJ1-2; D may be TRBD1 (5 bases). The V gene's germline CDR1 is GTSNPN and CDR2 SVGIG (reference sequence). V was clipped by 4 bases and J by 4 bases, with 22 bases between them. This CDR3 is 16 amino acids long. The CDR3 reads CAWKRVGRAGIYGYTF. The CDR3 bases are TGTGCCTGGAAGAGAGTGGGCAGGGCGGGGATCTATGGCTACACCTTC.

The chain employs TRBV3-1 (or the pseudogene TRBV3-2) and TRBJ2-1; a possible D gene is TRBD2 (5 bases). The germline V gene encodes CDR1 LGHDT and CDR2 YNNKEL (reference sequence). This CDR3 contains 16 residues. Trimming shortened V by 0 bases and J by 2 bases, and 11 bases separated the two germline ends. Here the CDR3 reads CASSQDSGYAYNEQFF. The CDR3 coding sequence is TGTGCCAGCAGCCAAGATTCGGGATATGCCTACAATGAGCAGTTCTTC.

The chain couples TRBV11-1 to TRBJ1-6; D remains ambiguous. This CDR3 comprises 15 residues. Germline CDR1 SGHAT, CDR2 FQDESV (reference sequence). The V gene lost 0 bases and the J gene lost 5 bases, with 8 bases spanning the gap. CDR3 DNA sequence: TGTGCCAGCAGCTTAGCGGCGGTGGATAATTCACCCCTCCACTTT. Its protein product is CASSLAAVDNSPLHF.

The V call is TRBV19, the J call TRBJ1-2; TRBD1 matches at 10 bases. The ends lost 8 bases at V and 3 bases at J; junction bases unmatched: 6. CDR1 and CDR2 (germline): LNHDA, SQIVND (reference sequence). This CDR3 has 14 residues. The CDR3 nucleotides read TGTGCCAGTCTAGGACAGGGGGAACACTATGGCTACACCTTC. It yields the protein CASLGQGEHYGYTF.

The V gene is TRBV28, the J gene TRBJ1-5; 9 bases map to TRBD1. This CDR3 is 17 amino acids long. V shed 6 bases, J shed 2 bases, and the junction held 11 bases outside the gene matches. Per the germline V gene, CDR1 is MDHEN and CDR2 is SYDVKM. The DNA of the CDR3 is TGTGCCAGCAGGAAATGGACAGGGGAAGGGGGCAATCAGCCCCAGCATTTT. Protein product: CASRKWTGEGGNQPQHF.

This clone was seen a single time. J is TRBJ2-7 and V is TRBV15; possible D gene TRBD2, 6 bases. The CDR3 loop spans 16 amino acids. The V and J ends lost 0 bases and 1 base respectively, with 13 bases between them. Germline CDR1 LNHNV, CDR2 YYDKDF (reference sequence). The CDR3 region is CATSRDIRERSYEQYF. CDR3 nucleotide sequence: TGTGCCACCAGCAGAGATATCCGGGAGCGGTCCTACGAGCAGTACTTC.

The chain couples TRBV10-1 to TRBJ2-7; D is unclear. The V and J ends lost 4 bases and 5 bases respectively, with 30 bases between them. The length of the CDR3 is 19 residues. CDR1 is WNHNN and CDR2 is SYGVQD in the germline V gene (reference sequence). CDR3 sequence: CASSGTLTEIGTPRDEQYF. Written as DNA, the CDR3 is TGCGCCAGCAGTGGAACGCTAACGGAAATTGGAACCCCACGGGACGAGCAGTACTTC.

This chain uses TRBV5-1 with TRBJ1-1; no definite D call. Looked up from germline, CDR1 is SGHRS and CDR2 is YFSETQ. Trimming removed 3 bases at V and 5 bases at J, with 8 bases between. The CDR3 covers 12 residues. In DNA form, the CDR3 reads TGCGCCAGCAGCTGGAGCGGGACTGAAGCTTTCTTT. Protein sequence: CASSWSGTEAFF. The full variable domain, completed using reference TRBV5-1 and TRBJ1-1, is KAGVTQTPRYLIKTRGQQVTLSCSPISGHRSVSWYQQTPGQGLQFLFEYFSETQRNKGNFPGRFSGRQFSNSRSEMNVSTLELGDSALYLCASSWSGTEAFFGQGTRLTVV.

V usage is TRBV4-3 and J usage is TRBJ1-2; D gene unclear. Trimming stripped 1 base from V and 4 bases from J, with 16 bases between. The CDR3 length is 16 residues. The germline gives CDR1 LGHNA, CDR2 YSLEER. In nucleotides, the CDR3 is TGCGCCAGCAGCCAAGGTGGCGGGCTCGACGGCTATGGCTACACCTTC. Translated, it gives CASSQGGGLDGYGYTF.